This TCR beta chain is from a study of shared clonotypes between healthy human individuals. This CDR3 region has 14 residues. Germline CDR1 is MNHNS and CDR2 is SASEGT. The V and J ends lost 10 bases and 2 bases respectively, with 14 bases between them. Every donor was a Caucasian adult from Nashville, Tennessee. It was into CD45RA+ naive and CD45RA-negative memory subsets that the CD4+ cells were split. Genomic DNA per cell subset filled all wells of several immunoSEQ plates. Only in-frame clones appear in the TCRdb table, and some are missing; sequencing was by immunoSEQ multiplex PCR. The table shows 2 million to 2.5 million clones, with about 90% occurring only once.

The material sequenced was naive CD4+ T cells from PBMCs. Documented subset: CD45RA+ positively selected. The gene calls are TRBV6-1 and TRBJ1-4; D is perhaps TRBD1 (5 bases). This receptor was identified in a man younger than 30 in good health. Some clones in this sample may be carry-over from other donors' samples. CDR3 DNA sequence: TGTGCCACCAAAGGGGCGCCGACTAATGAAAAACTGTTTTTT. This translates into CATKGAPTNEKLFF.